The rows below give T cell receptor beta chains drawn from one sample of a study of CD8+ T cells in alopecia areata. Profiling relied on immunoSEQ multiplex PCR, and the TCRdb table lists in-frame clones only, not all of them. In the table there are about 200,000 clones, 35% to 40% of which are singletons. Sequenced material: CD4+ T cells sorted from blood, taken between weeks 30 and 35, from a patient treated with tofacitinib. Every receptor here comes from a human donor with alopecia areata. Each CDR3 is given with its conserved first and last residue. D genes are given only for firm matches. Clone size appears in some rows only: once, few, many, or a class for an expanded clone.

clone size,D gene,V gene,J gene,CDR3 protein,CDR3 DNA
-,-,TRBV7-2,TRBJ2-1,CASSLQAYNEQFF,TGTGCCAGCAGTTTACAGGCCTACAATGAGCAGTTCTTC
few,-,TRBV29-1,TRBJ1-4,CSFSRGATNEKLFF,TGCAGCTTTTCTCGGGGGGCAACTAATGAAAAACTGTTTTTT
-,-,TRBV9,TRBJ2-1,CASSPLGYNEQFF,TGTGCCAGCAGCCCCCTGGGCTACAATGAGCAGTTCTTC
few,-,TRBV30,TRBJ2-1,CAQAWGPLSEQFF,TGTGCCCAGGCCTGGGGCCCCTTGAGTGAGCAGTTCTTC
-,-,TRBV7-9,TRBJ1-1,CASSLYTEAFF,TGTGCCAGCAGCTTATACACTGAAGCTTTCTTT
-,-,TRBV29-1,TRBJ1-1,CSVTRGEVETFF,TGCAGCGTTACCCGGGGGGAGGTTGAAACTTTCTTT
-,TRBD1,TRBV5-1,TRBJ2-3,CASSPWTGTSTDTQYF,TGCGCCAGCAGCCCCTGGACAGGGACCAGCACAGATACGCAGTATTTT
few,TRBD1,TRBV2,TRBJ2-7,CASNPGQGAYEQYF,TGTGCCAGCAATCCGGGACAGGGGGCCTACGAGCAGTACTTC
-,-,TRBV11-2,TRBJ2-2,CASSPLRGGVARELFF,TGTGCCAGCAGCCCCCTTCGAGGCGGGGTGGCCAGGGAGCTGTTTTTT
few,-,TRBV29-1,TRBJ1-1,CSVVKVNTEAFF,TGCAGCGTTGTGAAGGTGAACACTGAAGCTTTCTTT
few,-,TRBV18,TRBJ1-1,CASSPGRPNTEAFF,TGTGCCAGCTCACCAGGGCGGCCGAACACTGAAGCTTTCTTT
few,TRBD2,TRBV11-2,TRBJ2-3,CASSSGLAPFSDTQYF,TGTGCCAGCAGCTCAGGACTAGCGCCTTTTTCAGATACGCAGTATTTT
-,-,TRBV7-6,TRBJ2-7,CASSPDSTYEQYF,TGTGCCAGCAGCCCGGACAGTACGTACGAGCAGTACTTC
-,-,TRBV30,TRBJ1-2,CAWRRPLDLENGYTF,TGTGCCTGGAGGCGACCCCTCGACCTCGAGAATGGCTACACCTTC
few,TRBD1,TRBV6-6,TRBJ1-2,CASSEPGQYYGYTF,TGTGCCAGCAGTGAGCCGGGACAGTACTATGGCTACACCTTC
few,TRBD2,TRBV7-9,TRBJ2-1,CASSHSTSVNEQFF,TGTGCCAGCAGCCACTCGACTAGCGTCAATGAGCAGTTCTTC
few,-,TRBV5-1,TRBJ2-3,CASQNPRGLDTQYF,TGCGCCAGCCAAAACCCCCGCGGACTGGATACGCAGTATTTT
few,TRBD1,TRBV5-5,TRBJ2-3,CASRYRGGTDTQYF,TGTGCCAGCCGATACAGGGGTGGGACAGATACGCAGTATTTT
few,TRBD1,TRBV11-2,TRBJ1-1,CASSLAGQANTEAFF,TGTGCCAGCAGCTTAGCGGGACAGGCGAACACTGAAGCTTTCTTT
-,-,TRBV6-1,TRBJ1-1,CASRTQGSTEAFF,TGTGCCAGCAGGACTCAGGGGAGCACTGAAGCTTTCTTT
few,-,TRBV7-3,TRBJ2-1,CASSPSVRGEQFF,TGTGCCAGCAGCCCGTCCGTCAGGGGTGAGCAGTTCTTC
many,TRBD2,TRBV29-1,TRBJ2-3,CSVGGGTSQHRDTQYF,TGCAGCGTGGGGGGAGGGACTTCCCAGCACAGGGATACGCAGTATTTT